Below are 7 T cell receptor beta chains sequenced from a single sample in a study of blood T cells in healthy people across ages. A second about 7 to 11 cycle PCR used barcoded and J-beta primers. Each CDR3 protein gets one entry after TCRdb re-called the 5' RACE reads with MiXCR. The data show 540,000 or so distinct CDR3 sequences, 40% to 55% seen once. The sample comprised blood. The origin of the receptors is a man of 80 years or more in good health.

The chain combines TRBV6-5 with TRBJ1-5; maybe TRBD1 (5 bases). The CDR3 contains 15 residues. CDR1 and CDR2 from the germline V gene are MNHEY and SVGAGI. The V end was cut by 5 bases, the J end by 6 bases, with 17 bases between. CDR3 protein: CASSPRGPRGQPQHF. CDR3 nucleotides: TGTGCCAGCAGTCCCCGGGGACCGAGGGGTCAGCCCCAGCATTTT.

The chain joins TRBV3-1 to TRBJ1-5, with D unresolved. V was trimmed by 3 bases and J by 2 bases, leaving 11 bases between them. CDR1 is LGHDT and CDR2 is YNNKEL in the germline V gene (reference sequence). The CDR3 totals 15 residues. The CDR3 reads CASSQSWNGNQPQHF. CDR3 DNA: TGTGCCAGCAGCCAGTCATGGAACGGCAATCAGCCCCAGCATTTT.

This rearrangement joins TRBV5-1 to TRBJ2-1; the match to TRBD2 covers 9 bases. This CDR3 contains 15 residues. Germline values: CDR1 SGHRS, CDR2 YFSETQ. The J segment lost 12 bases and the V segment lost 0 bases, leaving 10 bases of the junction unmatched. CDR3 DNA sequence: TGCGCCAGCAGCTTGGTTCTAGCGGGATCCTATGTGCAGTTCTTC. Its protein product is CASSLVLAGSYVQFF.

This clonotype was picked up a small number of times. The V and J genes are TRBV7-9 and TRBJ2-7, with 8 nucleotides matching TRBD1. CDR1 SEHNR and CDR2 FQNEAQ come from the germline V gene (reference sequence). The CDR3 has 14 amino acids. Trimming cost V 5 bases and J 4 bases; bases outside gene matches: 7. As DNA, the CDR3 is TGTGCCAGCAGCATTGGACAGGGAGGATACGAGCAGTACTTC. It specifies CASSIGQGGYEQYF.

The rearrangement joins TRBV20-1 to TRBJ2-1, with 8 bases lining up with TRBD2. The CDR3 runs to 15 residues. Germline lookup yields CDR1 DFQATT and CDR2 SNEGSKA (reference sequence). V trimming: 4 bases; J trimming: 0 bases; junction bases outside the gene matches: 5. This CDR3 reads CSAKIAGLSYNEQFF. In nucleotides, the CDR3 is TGCAGTGCTAAAATAGCGGGACTCTCCTACAATGAGCAGTTCTTC.

This clonotype was observed a few times. The chain is built from TRBV27 and TRBJ2-3; 11 bases are shared with TRBD1. Germline V gene data show CDR1 as MNHEY and CDR2 as SMNVEV (reference sequence). The CDR3 has 15 amino acids. With V trimmed by 8 bases and J by 6 bases, 10 bases remained unmatched. The CDR3 sequence: CASSLGTGGSDTQYF. The CDR3 DNA is TGTGCCAGCTCCCTCGGGACAGGGGGATCTGATACGCAGTATTTT.

This clonotype was detected only a few times. The J gene is TRBJ2-3, the V gene TRBV20-1; D call uncertain. Looked up from germline, CDR1 is DFQATT and CDR2 is SNEGSKA (reference sequence). The CDR3 consists of 13 residues. Trimming pared 2 bases from V and 2 bases from J, leaving 8 bases between. CDR3 sequence reads: CSARPVPTDTQYF. DNA for the CDR3: TGCAGTGCTAGACCGGTACCCACAGATACGCAGTATTTT.